Below, 26 T cell receptor beta chains from the same sample are listed, as sequenced in a study of pediatric ulcerative colitis. Method: immunoSEQ multiplex PCR; TCRdb's copy keeps in-frame clones and lacks some. The table lists 15,000 or so clones, roughly three quarters of them singletons. Rectal tissue came from one to two pinch biopsies taken at colonoscopy. Sequenced: gut tissue. These receptors were taken from a boy under 18 who was a control in a study of pediatric ulcerative colitis.

The chain employs TRBV29-1 and TRBJ1-2; unclear D gene. Germline CDR1 and CDR2: SQVTM and ANQGSEA. The CDR3 has 11 residues. The V and J ends lost 8 bases and 2 bases respectively, with 9 bases between them. In DNA, the CDR3 is TGCAGCCTTGCAGAGAACTATGGCTACACCTTC. It yields the protein CSLAENYGYTF.

J is TRBJ2-2 and V is TRBV12-5; D might be TRBD1 (7 bases). Germline V gene data show CDR1 as LGHNT and CDR2 as FRNRAP. V lost 1 base, J lost 7 bases, and 13 bases lay in between. CDR3 size: 15 residues. CDR3 coding DNA: TGTGCTAGTGGTTTGGCCCGACAGGGAGGCGGGGAGCTGTTTTTT. This sequence encodes CASGLARQGGGELFF.

V gene TRBV2 combines with J gene TRBJ1-1; a possible D gene is TRBD1 (5 bases). The CDR3 is 13 amino acids. Trimming cost V 5 bases and J 3 bases, with 10 bases left between them. Germline CDR1 reads SNHLY; CDR2 reads FYNNEI. CDR3: CASSSGGDTEAFF. As DNA, the CDR3 is TGTGCCAGCAGTAGCGGGGGAGACACTGAAGCTTTCTTT.

The J gene is TRBJ2-7, the V gene TRBV9, with D maybe TRBD1 (6 bases). The germline CDR1 and CDR2 sequences are SGDLS and YYNGEE. V lost 4 bases and J lost 4, with 18 bases in between. The CDR3 has 15 amino acids. This CDR3 is CASSPPGAVAYEQYV. The CDR3 bases are TGTGCCAGCAGCCCCCCAGGGGCTGTCGCGTACGAGCAGTACGTC.

The chain uses TRBV10-1 and TRBJ2-1; 11 bases fit TRBD2. J gave up 7 bases and V 3 bases, and 8 bases lay outside the gene matches. The CDR3 totals 16 residues. Germline V gives CDR1 WNHNN, CDR2 SYGVQD (reference sequence). CDR3 protein: CASSDHSGRAMNEQFF. In DNA form, the CDR3 reads TGCGCCAGCAGTGACCATAGCGGGAGGGCCATGAATGAGCAGTTCTTC.

The rearrangement uses TRBV15 and TRBJ2-5, with unresolved D. Between the trimmed V and J ends, which lost 0 bases and 1 base, there was a span of 6 bases. From germline, CDR1 is LNHNV and CDR2 YYDKDF (reference sequence). The CDR3 runs to 14 residues. The CDR3 region is CATSRDRLQETQYF. For the CDR3, the DNA is TGTGCCACCAGCAGAGATCGGCTCCAAGAGACCCAGTACTTC.

V is TRBV28 and J is TRBJ2-3; 7 bases are a match to TRBD2. The J segment lost 1 base and the V segment lost 6 bases, leaving 10 bases of the junction unmatched. CDR1 and CDR2 (germline): MDHEN, SYDVKM. The CDR3 sequence is 16 residues long. CDR3 in amino acids: CASSPPLADRTDTQYF. CDR3 nucleotides: TGTGCCAGCAGCCCTCCCCTAGCGGACCGCACAGATACGCAGTATTTT.

The chain links TRBV19 to TRBJ1-3; D unclear. Trimming stripped 6 bases from V and 0 bases from J, with 9 bases between. Per germline, CDR1 LNHDA and CDR2 SQIVND (reference sequence). The CDR3 runs 14 residues. In DNA, the CDR3 is TGTGCCAGTAGACCAACCGTCTCTGGAAACACCATATATTTT. Its protein is CASRPTVSGNTIYF.

V gene TRBV5-6 combines with J gene TRBJ1-1, with 9 bases identical to TRBD1. CDR1 is SGHDT and CDR2 is YYEEEE in the germline V gene. This CDR3 comprises 15 residues. The junction had 7 bases not matched to a gene; V was cut back by 4 bases and J by 3 bases. DNA for the CDR3: TGTGCCAGCAGCAGGTGGACAGGGGTCCACACTGAAGCTTTCTTT. Amino acids: CASSRWTGVHTEAFF.

The chain is built from TRBV7-9 and TRBJ2-1; 7 positions agree with TRBD2. The CDR3 has 17 amino acids. The trim removed 0 bases at V and 0 bases at J, leaving 5 bases unmatched. Germline values: CDR1 SEHNR, CDR2 FQNEAQ (reference sequence). The CDR3 region is CASSLAAGASSYNEQFF. The CDR3 nucleotides are TGTGCCAGCAGCTTAGCTGCGGGAGCGAGCTCCTACAATGAGCAGTTCTTC.

The rearrangement joins TRBV7-6 to TRBJ1-1; no firm D call. The CDR3 has 13 residues. Germline CDR1 SGHVS, CDR2 FNYEAQ. Deletions cut 3 bases from V and 1 base from J, with 6 bases between. CDR3 DNA: TGTGCCAGCAGCTTGCGACAGAACACTGAAGCTTTCTTT. Residues: CASSLRQNTEAFF.

The chain employs TRBV6-6 and TRBJ2-7, with D uncertain. Trimming stripped 5 bases from V and 4 bases from J, with 12 bases between. Germline loops: CDR1 MNHNY, CDR2 SVGAGI (reference sequence). The CDR3 is 13 amino acids. This chain's CDR3 is CASSPTMGYEQYV. Here the CDR3 DNA reads TGTGCCAGCAGTCCTACTATGGGGTACGAGCAGTACGTC.

In its sample, this clone was seen a few times. This chain links TRBV10-1 with TRBJ1-5; D uncertain. Trimming cost V 3 bases and J 3 bases, with 6 bases left between them. This CDR3 comprises 13 residues. Germline V gene lookup returns CDR1 WNHNN and CDR2 SYGVQD (reference sequence). The CDR3 protein is CASSEGPNQPQHF. In nucleotides, the CDR3 is TGCGCCAGCAGTGAAGGACCCAATCAGCCCCAGCATTTT.

This chain uses TRBV11-2 with TRBJ1-1; D is unresolved. Trimming removed 0 bases from V and 1 base from J, with 15 bases in between. Germline CDR1 SGHAT, CDR2 FQNNGV. The CDR3 covers 17 residues. Written as DNA, the CDR3 is TGTGCCAGCAGCTTAGATCTTATCCGGCCCGAGAACACTGAAGCTTTCTTT. This encodes CASSLDLIRPENTEAFF.

The genes are TRBV7-9 and TRBJ1-1; TRBD1 aligns across 7 bases. Trimming cost V 5 bases and J 1 base; bases outside gene matches: 4. CDR1 SEHNR and CDR2 FQNEAQ come from the germline V gene (reference sequence). CDR3 length equals 14 residues. DNA of the CDR3: TGTGCCAGCAGCACATACAGGGGGAACACTGAAGCTTTCTTT. Encoded protein: CASSTYRGNTEAFF.

The V gene is TRBV2, the J gene TRBJ2-5; 14 nucleotides line up with TRBD2. Per germline, CDR1 SNHLY and CDR2 FYNNEI. The CDR3 is 20 residues long. V was pared by 6 bases and J by 1 base, with 16 bases of the junction left unmatched. CDR3 coding DNA: TGTGCCAGCAGAGGTAGAATTCTGGGACTAGCGGGAGTGTCCCAAGAGACCCAGTACTTC. Residues: CASRGRILGLAGVSQETQYF.

The J gene is TRBJ2-3, the V gene TRBV5-1; D is undetermined. The CDR3 is 12 amino acids. V was shortened by 1 base and J by 6 bases, with 6 bases between the two germline ends. Germline assignment: CDR1 SGHRS and CDR2 YFSETQ. DNA for the CDR3: TGCGCCAGCAGCTTGACGGATGATACGCAGTATTTT. Translating gives CASSLTDDTQYF.

This clone appeared a single time. V is TRBV19 and J is TRBJ1-2; a weak D match, TRBD1 (5 bases). Germline V gene data show CDR1 as LNHDA and CDR2 as SQIVND (reference sequence). V lost 4 bases to trimming and J lost 4 bases, with 16 bases between them. The length of the CDR3 is 15 residues. The CDR3: CASSTGGGRSYGYTF. The CDR3 DNA sequence: TGTGCCAGTAGTACTGGCGGGGGTCGGAGCTATGGCTACACCTTC.

The V and J genes are TRBV5-1 and TRBJ2-1; no reliable D call. Germline lookup yields CDR1 SGHRS and CDR2 YFSETQ. Trimming removed 2 bases from V and 4 bases from J, with 10 bases in between. The CDR3 runs 14 residues. CDR3 coding DNA: TGCGCCAGCAGCTTCCAGGCCAGGTACAATGAGCAGTTCTTC. It translates to CASSFQARYNEQFF. The full variable domain, in which reference TRBV5-1 and TRBJ2-1 provide the parts outside the CDR3, is KAGVTQTPRYLIKTRGQQVTLSCSPISGHRSVSWYQQTPGQGLQFLFEYFSETQRNKGNFPGRFSGRQFSNSRSEMNVSTLELGDSALYLCASSFQARYNEQFFGPGTRLTVL.

V and J are TRBV4-2 and TRBJ2-2; either TRBD1 or TRBD2 may fit D (5 bases each). The length of the CDR3 is 17 residues. Trimming cost V 4 bases and J 8 bases, with 23 bases left between them. CDR1 and CDR2 (germline): LGHNA, YNFKEQ. The CDR3 nucleotides read TGTGCCAGCAGCCGCGACCGGGCGGCTCGAGAGGGGGGGGAGCTGTTTTTT. Protein product: CASSRDRAAREGGELFF.

The chain combines TRBV5-1 with TRBJ2-2, with 7 bases matching TRBD1. The CDR3 sequence is 15 residues long. Germline V gene data show CDR1 as SGHRS and CDR2 as YFSETQ. The V and J ends lost 2 bases and 3 bases, in that order; junction bases with no gene match: 4. CDR3 protein: CASSLGGLDTGELFF. The CDR3 region has the DNA TGCGCCAGCAGCTTAGGGGGCTTAGACACCGGGGAGCTGTTTTTT.

The genes are TRBV5-1 and TRBJ2-5; perhaps TRBD1 as D (6 bases). Germline V CDR1 and CDR2: SGHRS, YFSETQ. Trimming left V 0 bases short and J 4 bases short, with 13 bases between. This CDR3 is 15 amino acids long. DNA of the CDR3: TGCGCCAGCAGCTTGGTAGTTTCAGGGGCAGAGACCCAGTACTTC. Its translation: CASSLVVSGAETQYF.

The chain has TRBV18 and TRBJ2-6, with no clear D. The V end lost 3 bases, the J end lost 3 bases, and 0 bases lay between the germline ends. From germline, CDR1 is KGHSH and CDR2 LQKENI. CDR3 length: 12 amino acids. This chain's CDR3 is CASSPGANVLTF. The CDR3 DNA reads as TGTGCCAGCTCACCTGGGGCCAACGTCCTGACTTTC.

The chain recombines TRBV11-2 with TRBJ1-1; no clear D. V was clipped by 3 bases and J by 1 base, with 6 bases between them. The CDR3 consists of 13 residues. Germline V gene sequence: CDR1 SGHAT, CDR2 FQNNGV. CDR3 nucleotides: TGTGCCAGCAGCTTCTCCCAGAACACTGAAGCTTTCTTT. Its translation: CASSFSQNTEAFF.

The CDR3 region is CASSQRGPGTEAFF. CDR3 nucleotide sequence: TGTGCCAGCAGCCAACGGGGGCCGGGCACTGAAGCTTTCTTT. This chain connects TRBV14 to TRBJ1-1; TRBD1 might be the D (6 bases). The germline V and J ends were trimmed by 2 bases and 4 bases, with 11 bases remaining between them. There are 14 residues in the CDR3. The germline V gene encodes CDR1 SGHDN and CDR2 FVKESK.

V usage is TRBV19 and J usage is TRBJ2-3, with D maybe TRBD2 (6 bases). Trimming shortened V by 8 bases and J by 0 bases, and 15 bases separated the two germline ends. Germline values: CDR1 LNHDA, CDR2 SQIVND (reference sequence). CDR3 length: 15 amino acids. CDR3 residues: CASSLAKFSTDTQYF. The CDR3 nucleotides are TGTGCCAGTTCTCTAGCGAAATTTAGCACAGATACGCAGTATTTT.